This T cell receptor (beta chain) was recorded in a study of shared T cell receptors in the human thymus. Assay used: immunoSEQ multiplex PCR; TCRdb lists only in-frame clones, some missing. The sample consists of about 660,000 clones, 70% to 90% of them appearing once. CDR1 is SNHLY and CDR2 is FYNNEI in the germline V gene. This CDR3 has 14 amino acids. The germline V and J ends were trimmed by 10 bases and 1 base, with 15 bases remaining between them. These data were also filed under a second study, of human thymus T cells. This second report adds: In corrective heart surgery, resections were taken, and these provided the thymus tissue. Thymic repertoires overlap heavily among unrelated individuals, related research has reported.

The clonotype comes from a boy in the first two years of life with a congenital heart defect. The chain employs TRBV2 and TRBJ2-3; D not resolved. Input material: thymocytes. The CDR3 loop reads CATTPPSGTDTQYF. DNA of the CDR3: TGTGCCACTACCCCTCCCAGCGGCACAGATACGCAGTATTTT.